This T cell receptor beta chain was recorded in a study of shared clonotypes between healthy human individuals. The overall study: A donor's plate count was three for CD4 naive and three for CD4 memory; CD8 naive had two and CD8 memory one.

V lost 2 bases and J 3 bases, leaving 8 bases between the germline ends. This CDR3 is built from 13 residues. Germline CDR1 is SEHNR and CDR2 is FQNEAQ (reference sequence). Measured with immunoSEQ multiplex PCR; TCRdb has only the in-frame clones, and not every one. Found here are millions of clones, about 92% of them singletons; the top ten hold over 1.5%. The naive CD8 fraction comprised CD45RO-negative cells positively selected for CCR7 and excluded terminally differentiated effector memory CD45RA+ cells. The sequencing input was naive CD8+ T cells from PBMCs. The rearrangement joins TRBV7-9 to TRBJ2-7; D unresolved. This receptor was obtained from a man younger than 30 in good health. Some clones in this sample may be carry-over from other donors' samples. CDR3 protein: CASSLSTGYEQYF. The CDR3 DNA reads TGTGCCAGCAGCTTAAGTACTGGCTACGAGCAGTACTTC.